This TCR beta chain was sequenced in a study of T cell responses to AZD1222 COVID-19 vaccine. The junction had 9 bases not matched to a gene; V was cut back by 11 bases and J by 3 bases. Germline V CDR1 and CDR2: MNHEY, SMNVEV (reference sequence). The CDR3 sequence is 14 residues long. General observations from the study: Spike as a whole was targeted by vaccine-associated CD4 TCRs, dominant at 160-218 and 743-854.

Points on this clone: Its antigen remains unknown.

Profiling relied on immunoSEQ multiplex PCR, and the TCRdb table lists in-frame clones only, not all of them. The sample yields 150,000 or so clones, about 89% seen once. The starting material was peripheral blood, obtained on day 0 of AZD1222 vaccination. The receptor comes from an adult in good health. The chain is built from TRBV27 and TRBJ2-7; 11 nucleotides align to TRBD2. The CDR3 here is CAGATSGTFYEQYF. The CDR3 DNA is TGTGCCGGAGCGACTAGCGGGACGTTCTACGAGCAGTACTTC.